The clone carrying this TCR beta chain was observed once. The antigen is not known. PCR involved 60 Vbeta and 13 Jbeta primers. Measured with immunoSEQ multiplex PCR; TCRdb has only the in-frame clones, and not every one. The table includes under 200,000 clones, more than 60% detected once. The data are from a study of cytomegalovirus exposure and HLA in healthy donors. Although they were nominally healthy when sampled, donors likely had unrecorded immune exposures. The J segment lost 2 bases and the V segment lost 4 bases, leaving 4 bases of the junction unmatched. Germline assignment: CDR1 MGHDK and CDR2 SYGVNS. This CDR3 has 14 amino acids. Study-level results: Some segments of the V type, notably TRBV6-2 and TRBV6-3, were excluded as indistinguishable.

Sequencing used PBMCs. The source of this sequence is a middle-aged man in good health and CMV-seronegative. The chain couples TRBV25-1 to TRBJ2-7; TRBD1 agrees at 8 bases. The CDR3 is CASSGGDRPYEQYF. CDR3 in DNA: TGTGCCAGCAGTGGAGGGGACAGGCCCTACGAGCAGTACTTC.